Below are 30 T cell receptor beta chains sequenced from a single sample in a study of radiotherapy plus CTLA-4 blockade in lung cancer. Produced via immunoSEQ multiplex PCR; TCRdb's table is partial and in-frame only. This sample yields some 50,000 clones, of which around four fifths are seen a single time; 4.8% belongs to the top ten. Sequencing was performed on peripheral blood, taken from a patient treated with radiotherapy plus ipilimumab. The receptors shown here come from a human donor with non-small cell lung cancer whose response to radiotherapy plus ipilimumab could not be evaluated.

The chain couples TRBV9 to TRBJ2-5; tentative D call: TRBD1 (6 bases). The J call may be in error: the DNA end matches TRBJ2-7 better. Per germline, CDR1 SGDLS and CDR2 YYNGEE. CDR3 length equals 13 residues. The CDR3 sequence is CASSPIQGAEQYF. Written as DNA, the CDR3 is TGTGCCAGCAGCCCAATACAGGGCGCCGAGCAGTACTTC.

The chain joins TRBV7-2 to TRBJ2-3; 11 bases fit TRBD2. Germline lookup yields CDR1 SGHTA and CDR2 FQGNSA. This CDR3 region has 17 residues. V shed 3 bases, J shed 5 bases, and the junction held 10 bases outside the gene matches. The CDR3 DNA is TGTGCCAGCAGCTTTGGAGTAGCGGGAGGGATAGGAGATACGCAGTATTTT. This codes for CASSFGVAGGIGDTQYF.

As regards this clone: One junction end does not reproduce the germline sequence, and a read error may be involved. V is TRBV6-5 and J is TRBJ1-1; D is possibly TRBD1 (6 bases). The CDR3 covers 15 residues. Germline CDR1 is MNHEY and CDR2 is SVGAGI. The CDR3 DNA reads TGTACCAGCAGTCAGAGACAGGCCCCGAACACTGAAGCTTTCTTT. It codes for CTSSQRQAPNTEAFF.

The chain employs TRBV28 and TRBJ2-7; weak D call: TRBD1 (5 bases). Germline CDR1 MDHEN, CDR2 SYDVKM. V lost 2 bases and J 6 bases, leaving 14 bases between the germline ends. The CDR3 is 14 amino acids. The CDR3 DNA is TGTGCCAGCAGTTTACTCTTCAGGGTAGGCGAGCAGTACTTC. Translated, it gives CASSLLFRVGEQYF.

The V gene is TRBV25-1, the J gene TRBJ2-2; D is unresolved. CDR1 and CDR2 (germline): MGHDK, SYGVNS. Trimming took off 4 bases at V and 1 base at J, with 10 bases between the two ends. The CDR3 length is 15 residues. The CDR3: CASSAVAMNTGELFF. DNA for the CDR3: TGTGCCAGCAGTGCTGTAGCTATGAACACCGGGGAGCTGTTTTTT.

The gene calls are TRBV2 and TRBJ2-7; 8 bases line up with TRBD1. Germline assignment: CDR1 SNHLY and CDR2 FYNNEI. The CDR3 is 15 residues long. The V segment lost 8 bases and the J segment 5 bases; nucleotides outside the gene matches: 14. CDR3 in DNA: TGTGCCAGCGGCCGACATCCGGGACAGGTGAACGAGCAGTACTTC. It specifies CASGRHPGQVNEQYF. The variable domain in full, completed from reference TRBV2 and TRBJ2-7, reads EPEVTQTPSHQVTQMGQEVILRCVPISNHLYFYWYRQILGQKVEFLVSFYNNEISEKSEIFDDQFSVERPDGSNFTLKIRSTKLEDSAMYFCASGRHPGQVNEQYFGPGTRLTVT.

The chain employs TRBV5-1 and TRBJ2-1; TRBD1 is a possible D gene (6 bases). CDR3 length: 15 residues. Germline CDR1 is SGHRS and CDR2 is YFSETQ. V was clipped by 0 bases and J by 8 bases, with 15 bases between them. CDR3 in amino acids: CASSLVGTGIHEQFF. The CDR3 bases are TGCGCCAGCAGCTTGGTGGGTACAGGGATACATGAGCAGTTCTTC.

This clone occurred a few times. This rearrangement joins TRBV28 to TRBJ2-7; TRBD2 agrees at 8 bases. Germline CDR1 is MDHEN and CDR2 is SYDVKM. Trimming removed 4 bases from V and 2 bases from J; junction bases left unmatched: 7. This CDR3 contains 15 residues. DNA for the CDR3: TGTGCCAGCAGTTCATATCTAGCGGGCGCCTACGAGCAGTACTTC. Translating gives CASSSYLAGAYEQYF.

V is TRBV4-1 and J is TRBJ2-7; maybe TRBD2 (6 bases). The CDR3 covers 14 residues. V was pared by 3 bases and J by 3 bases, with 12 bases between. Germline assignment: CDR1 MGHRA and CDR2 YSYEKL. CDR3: CASSQKGLNYEQYF. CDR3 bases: TGCGCCAGCAGCCAGAAAGGACTAAACTACGAGCAGTACTTC.

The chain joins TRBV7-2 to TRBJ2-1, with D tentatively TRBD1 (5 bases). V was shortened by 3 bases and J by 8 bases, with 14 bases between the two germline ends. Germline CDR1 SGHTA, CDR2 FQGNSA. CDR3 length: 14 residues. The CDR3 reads CASSFERGNDEQFF. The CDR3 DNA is TGTGCCAGCAGCTTCGAAAGGGGAAACGATGAGCAGTTCTTC.

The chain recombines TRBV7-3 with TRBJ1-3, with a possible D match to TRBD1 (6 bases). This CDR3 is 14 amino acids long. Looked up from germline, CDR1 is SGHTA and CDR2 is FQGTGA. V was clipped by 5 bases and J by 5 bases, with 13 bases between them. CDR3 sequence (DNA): TGTGCCAGCAGCCCGACGGGGGGGCGAAACACCATATATTTT. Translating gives CASSPTGGRNTIYF. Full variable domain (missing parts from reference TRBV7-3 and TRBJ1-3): GAGVSQTPSNKVTEKGKYVELRCDPISGHTALYWYRQSLGQGPEFLIYFQGTGAADDSGLPNDRFFAVRPEGSVSTLKIQRTERGDSAVYLCASSPTGGRNTIYFGEGSWLTVV.

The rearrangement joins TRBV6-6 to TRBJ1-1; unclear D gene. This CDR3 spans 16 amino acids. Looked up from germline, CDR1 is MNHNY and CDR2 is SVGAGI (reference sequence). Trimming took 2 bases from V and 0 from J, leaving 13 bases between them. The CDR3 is CASSYPGEGMNTEAFF. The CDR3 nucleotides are TGTGCCAGCAGTTACCCGGGAGAGGGTATGAACACTGAAGCTTTCTTT.

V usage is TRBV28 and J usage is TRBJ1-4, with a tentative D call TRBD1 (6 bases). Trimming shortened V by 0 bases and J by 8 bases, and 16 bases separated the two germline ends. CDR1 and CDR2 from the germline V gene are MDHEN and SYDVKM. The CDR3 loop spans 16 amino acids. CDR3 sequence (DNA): TGTGCCAGCAGTTTATGGGGGTCCGGGACATCCGAAAAACTGTTTTTT. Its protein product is CASSLWGSGTSEKLFF.

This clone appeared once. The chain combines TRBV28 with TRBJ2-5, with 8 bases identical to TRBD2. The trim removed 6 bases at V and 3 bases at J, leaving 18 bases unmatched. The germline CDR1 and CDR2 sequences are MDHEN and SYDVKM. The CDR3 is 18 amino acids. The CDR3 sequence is CASSSPWAGDGGEETQYF. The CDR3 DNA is TGTGCCAGCAGCTCTCCCTGGGCGGGAGACGGGGGGGAAGAGACCCAGTACTTC.

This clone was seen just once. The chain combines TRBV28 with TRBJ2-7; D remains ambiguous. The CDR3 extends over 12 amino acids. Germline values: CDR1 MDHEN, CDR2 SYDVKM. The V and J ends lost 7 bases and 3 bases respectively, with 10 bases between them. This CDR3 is CASTVDNYEQYF. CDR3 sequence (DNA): TGTGCCAGCACCGTCGACAACTACGAGCAGTACTTC.

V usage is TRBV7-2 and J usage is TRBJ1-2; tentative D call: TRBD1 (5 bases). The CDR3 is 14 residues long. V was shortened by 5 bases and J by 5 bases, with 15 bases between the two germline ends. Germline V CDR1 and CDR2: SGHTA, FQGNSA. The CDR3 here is CASSRAGTLYGYTF. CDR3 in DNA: TGTGCCAGCAGCCGAGCGGGGACCCTGTATGGCTACACCTTC.

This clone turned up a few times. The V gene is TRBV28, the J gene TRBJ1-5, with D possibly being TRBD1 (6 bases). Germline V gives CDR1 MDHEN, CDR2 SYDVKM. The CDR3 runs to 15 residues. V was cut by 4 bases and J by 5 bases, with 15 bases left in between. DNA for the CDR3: TGTGCCAGCAGTTCCGAGAACAGGGTGGATCAGCCCCAGCATTTT. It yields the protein CASSSENRVDQPQHF.

Here the CDR3 DNA reads TGTGCCAGCAGTCGAGAAGGGCCGGGACAGGGGTTCCAACAAGAGACCCAGTACTTC. This sequence encodes CASSREGPGQGFQQETQYF. This chain joins TRBV4-2 and TRBJ2-5, with 10 bases lining up with TRBD1. The CDR3 spans 19 residues. The germline V gene has CDR1 LGHNA and CDR2 YNFKEQ. The V and J ends lost 6 bases and 2 bases, in that order; junction bases with no gene match: 18.

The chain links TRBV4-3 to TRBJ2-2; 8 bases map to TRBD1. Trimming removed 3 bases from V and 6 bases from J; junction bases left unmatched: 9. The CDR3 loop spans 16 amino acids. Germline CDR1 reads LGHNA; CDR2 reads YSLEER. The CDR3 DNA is TGCGCCAGCAGCCAGCAGACAGGGGCTAGACCCGGGGAGCTGTTTTTT. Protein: CASSQQTGARPGELFF.

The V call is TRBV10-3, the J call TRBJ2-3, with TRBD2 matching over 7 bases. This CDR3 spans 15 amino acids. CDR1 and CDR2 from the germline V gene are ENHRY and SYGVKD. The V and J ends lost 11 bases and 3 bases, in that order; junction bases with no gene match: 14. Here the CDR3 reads CAARWGAGDTDTQYF. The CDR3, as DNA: TGTGCCGCCAGGTGGGGCGCGGGAGATACAGATACGCAGTATTTT.

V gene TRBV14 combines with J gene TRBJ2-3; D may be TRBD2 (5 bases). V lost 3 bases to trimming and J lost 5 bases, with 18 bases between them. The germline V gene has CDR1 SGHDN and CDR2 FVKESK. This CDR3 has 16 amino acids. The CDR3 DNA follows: TGTGCCAGCAGCCACCACGGAAGAGGGCCCAAAGATACGCAGTATTTT. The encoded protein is CASSHHGRGPKDTQYF.

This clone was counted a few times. The CDR3 spells CASSQGLAGANEQFF. The CDR3, as DNA: TGTGCCAGCAGCCAAGGACTAGCGGGAGCCAATGAGCAGTTCTTC. The rearrangement uses TRBV5-4 and TRBJ2-1, with 13 bases matching TRBD2. CDR3 size: 15 residues. V lost 4 bases, J lost 6 bases, and 4 bases stayed unmatched. Germline CDR1 is SGHNT and CDR2 is YYREEE (reference sequence).

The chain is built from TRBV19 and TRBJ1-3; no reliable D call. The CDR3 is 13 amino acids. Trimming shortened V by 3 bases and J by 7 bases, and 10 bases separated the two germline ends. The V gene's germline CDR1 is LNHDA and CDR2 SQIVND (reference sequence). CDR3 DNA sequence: TGTGCCAGTAGTATTTCCAACCGGAACACCATATATTTT. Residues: CASSISNRNTIYF.

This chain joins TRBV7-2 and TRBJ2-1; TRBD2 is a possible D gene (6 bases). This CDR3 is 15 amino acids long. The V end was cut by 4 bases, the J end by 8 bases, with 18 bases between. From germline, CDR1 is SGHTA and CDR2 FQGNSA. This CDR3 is CASSSFGGPEYEQFF. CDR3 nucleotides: TGTGCCAGCAGCTCTTTCGGAGGGCCCGAGTATGAGCAGTTCTTC.

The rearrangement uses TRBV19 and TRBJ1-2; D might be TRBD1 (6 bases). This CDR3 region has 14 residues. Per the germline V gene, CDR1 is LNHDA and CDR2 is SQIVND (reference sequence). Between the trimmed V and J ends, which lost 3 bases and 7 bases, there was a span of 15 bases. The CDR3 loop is CASSIAQGSGGYTF. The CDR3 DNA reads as TGTGCCAGTAGTATCGCACAGGGAAGCGGTGGCTACACCTTC. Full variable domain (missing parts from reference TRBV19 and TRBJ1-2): DGGITQSPKYLFRKEGQNVTLSCEQNLNHDAMYWYRQDPGQGLRLIYYSQIVNDFQKGDIAEGYSVSREKKESFPLTVTSAQKNPTAFYLCASSIAQGSGGYTFGSGTRLTVV.

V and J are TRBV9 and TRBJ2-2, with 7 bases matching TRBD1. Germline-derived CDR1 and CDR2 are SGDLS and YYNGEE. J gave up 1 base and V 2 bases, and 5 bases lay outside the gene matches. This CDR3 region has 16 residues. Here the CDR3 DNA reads TGTGCCAGCAGCGTTTCGGACAGGAGGAACACCGGGGAGCTGTTTTTT. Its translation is CASSVSDRRNTGELFF.

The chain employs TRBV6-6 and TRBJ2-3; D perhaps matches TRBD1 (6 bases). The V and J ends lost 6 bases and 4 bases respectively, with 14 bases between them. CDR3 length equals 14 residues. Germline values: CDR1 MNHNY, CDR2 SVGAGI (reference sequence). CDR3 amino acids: CASRFLQGADTQYF. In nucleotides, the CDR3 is TGTGCCAGCAGATTCCTACAGGGAGCAGATACGCAGTATTTT.

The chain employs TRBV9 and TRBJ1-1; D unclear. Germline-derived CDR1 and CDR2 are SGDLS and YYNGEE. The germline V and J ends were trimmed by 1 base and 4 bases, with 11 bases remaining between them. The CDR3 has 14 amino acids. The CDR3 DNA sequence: TGTGCCAGCAGCGTAACAGCCGTCGGCACTGAAGCTTTCTTT. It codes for CASSVTAVGTEAFF.

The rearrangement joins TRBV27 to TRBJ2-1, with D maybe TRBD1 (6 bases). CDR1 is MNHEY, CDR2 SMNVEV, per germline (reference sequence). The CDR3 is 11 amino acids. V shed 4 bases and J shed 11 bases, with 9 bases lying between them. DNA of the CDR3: TGTGCCAGCAGTTCCAGGGGACAGCAGTTCTTC. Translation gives CASSSRGQQFF.

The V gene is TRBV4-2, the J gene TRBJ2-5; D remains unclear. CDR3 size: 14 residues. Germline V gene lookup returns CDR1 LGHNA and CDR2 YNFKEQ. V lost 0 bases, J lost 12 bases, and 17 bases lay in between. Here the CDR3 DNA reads TGTGCCAGCAGCCAAGATGCGGCGGTAATAAGGAAGTACTTC. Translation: CASSQDAAVIRKYF.